This T cell receptor beta chain was captured by sequencing in a study of CD8+CD57+ T cells in acquired aplastic anemia. Across the whole study: The average for DNA from sorted CD4+ and CD8+ cells was 3.2 ug.

Genomic DNA, the template, was used for profiling of the TCR beta VDJ and CDR3. In TCRdb, the reads were re-called with MiXCR into one record per CDR3 protein. The sample consists of just over 400,000 distinct CDR3 sequences, about two thirds of them appearing once. Study conclusions and caveats: Overlapping CD8+ CDR3 repertoires of patients and controls contained about 27 shared sequences. CD8+ Simpson's diversity did not differ significantly between patients and controls.

A word on this clonotype: Its target is unknown. Since no conserved phenylalanine or tryptophan closes the CDR3, a read error is the likely cause. It is unclear where the CDR3 begins or ends on the DNA, so no DNA is shown, and the CDR3 is as TCRdb lists it.

The CDR3 comprises 13 residues, both ends counted. The germline V gene has CDR1 SGHTA and CDR2 FQGNSA. The specimen was sorted CD4+, CD8+, or CD8+CD57+ T cells (not recorded which) from PBMCs. V and J are TRBV7-2 and TRBJ1-2. This sequence was found in a human donor in good health, serving as a control. The CDR3 sequence is CASSLGANNSPLH.